These 3 T cell receptor beta chains came from one sample sequenced in a study of CD8 T cells in ankylosing spondylitis. Study-wide results and limits: Ankylosing spondylitis blood appeared to carry a characteristic TCR beta motif of roughly eight highly homologous variants.

No antigen is known for these receptors. TCRdb analysed the 5' RACE reads with MiXCR anew, one entry per CDR3 protein. The sample records more than 650,000 distinct CDR3 sequences, 12% being singletons. Sequencing was carried out using blood, either unsorted or a sorted T cell fraction (not recorded which). The receptors derive from a male donor with ankylosing spondylitis.

This clonotype was seen at least ten times. The chain recombines TRBV6-2 or TRBV6-3 with TRBJ1-2, with 8 bases aligning to TRBD1. The CDR3 sequence is 12 residues long. V trimming: 5 bases; J trimming: 7 bases; junction bases outside the gene matches: 3. Germline V CDR1 and CDR2: MNHEY, SVGEGT. This CDR3 is CASSTRGPGYTF. CDR3 coding DNA: TGTGCCAGCAGTACCAGGGGGCCTGGCTACACCTTC.

This clonotype was seen ten or more times. The J gene is TRBJ2-7, the V gene TRBV7-9, with 8 bases matching TRBD1. V lost 4 bases, J lost 4 bases, and 15 bases stayed unmatched. The CDR3 loop spans 17 amino acids. CDR1 is SEHNR and CDR2 is FQNEAQ in the germline V gene (reference sequence). CDR3 region: CASSSRGRTNRGYEQYF. The CDR3 DNA reads as TGTGCCAGCAGCTCCAGGGGGCGGACTAACCGGGGGTACGAGCAGTACTTC.

This clonotype turned up a few times. The chain recombines TRBV20-1 with TRBJ1-5, with D possibly matching TRBD1 (5 bases). Germline values: CDR1 DFQATT, CDR2 SNEGSKA (reference sequence). Trimming shortened V by 4 bases and J by 0 bases, and 10 bases separated the two germline ends. The length of the CDR3 is 14 residues. The CDR3 region is CSATGQFSNQPQHF. The CDR3 coding sequence is TGCAGTGCTACCGGACAATTTAGCAATCAGCCCCAGCATTTT.